The TCR beta chain described here comes from a study of CD8+CD57+ T cells in acquired aplastic anemia. Background on the study: DNA recovered from sorted CD4+ and CD8+ cells had a mean of about 3.5 ug.

On this clonotype: Its antigen is not known.

Patients sequenced had flow cytometry evidence of CD8+CD57+ cell expansion. The study profiled TCR beta VDJ and CDR3 using genomic DNA as template. MiXCR was run by TCRdb on the reads, yielding one entry per CDR3 protein. The data show about 180,000 distinct CDR3 sequences, roughly 50% seen once. Findings and caveats of the study: Patient and control CD8+ Simpson's diversity was not significantly different.

Germline V CDR1 and CDR2: LNHNV, YYDKDF (reference sequence). Trimming pared 4 bases from V and 1 base from J, leaving 14 bases between. The CDR3 length is 15 residues. The receptor comes from a human donor with aplastic anemia. V is TRBV15 and J is TRBJ2-7, with D tentatively TRBD1 or TRBD2 (6 bases each). The sample taken for sequencing was sorted CD4+, CD8+, or CD8+CD57+ T cells (not recorded which) from PBMCs. This chain's CDR3 is CATSIEGGLSYEQYF. CDR3 nucleotide sequence: TGTGCCACCAGCATCGAGGGGGGACTTTCCTACGAGCAGTACTTC.